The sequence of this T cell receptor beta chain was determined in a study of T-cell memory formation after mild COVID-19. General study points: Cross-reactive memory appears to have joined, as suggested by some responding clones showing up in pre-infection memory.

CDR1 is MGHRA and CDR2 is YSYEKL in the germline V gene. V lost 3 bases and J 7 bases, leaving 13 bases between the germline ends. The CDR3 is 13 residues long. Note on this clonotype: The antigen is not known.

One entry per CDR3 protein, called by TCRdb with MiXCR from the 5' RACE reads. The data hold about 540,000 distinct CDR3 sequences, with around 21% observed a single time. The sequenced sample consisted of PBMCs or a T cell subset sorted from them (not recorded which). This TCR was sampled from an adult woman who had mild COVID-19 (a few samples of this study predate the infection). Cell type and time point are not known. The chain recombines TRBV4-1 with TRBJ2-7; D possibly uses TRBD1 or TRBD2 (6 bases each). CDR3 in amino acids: CASSHIGGSEQYF. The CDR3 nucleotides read TGCGCCAGCAGCCATATAGGGGGGAGTGAGCAGTACTTC.